The clone carrying this T cell receptor (beta chain) appeared a few times. The target antigen is unknown. The data derive from a study of CD8 T cells in ankylosing spondylitis. Overall study results and limits: One TCR beta motif, made up of eight or nine highly homologous variants, appeared characteristic of ankylosing spondylitis blood. Peripheral blood samples showed relatively rare disease-linked clones, and these clones were CD8+. Matched ankylosing spondylitis synovial fluid reportedly showed significant enrichment of disease-linked clones.

This CDR3 region has 13 residues. Germline CDR1 and CDR2: MNHEY and SMNVEV (reference sequence). V shed 3 bases and J shed 4 bases, with 9 bases lying between them. TCR beta libraries were made by quantitative 5'-RACE with molecular barcodes. A single record per CDR3 protein comes from TCRdb applying MiXCR to the 5' RACE reads. Of about 800,000 distinct CDR3 sequences in the sample, approximately 10% were seen once. This TCR was sampled from a male donor with ankylosing spondylitis. The source material was blood, either unsorted or a sorted T cell fraction (not recorded which). The chain is built from TRBV27 and TRBJ1-2; D remains ambiguous. The chain's CDR3 is CASSFGIFYGYTF. The CDR3 DNA sequence: TGTGCCAGCAGTTTCGGTATATTCTATGGCTACACCTTC.